The entry that follows covers one TCR beta chain sequence. Its matching antigen is unknown. TCRdb ran MiXCR on the 5' RACE reads and lists one entry per CDR3 protein. This table holds 200,000 to 250,000 distinct CDR3 sequences, roughly 3.3% found once. The data originate from a study of T cells after yellow fever vaccination. Overall study findings and caveats: Boosting was followed by the reappearance of most primary-vaccination clones (roughly 95% CD4, around 86% CD8).

The CDR3 is 16 amino acids. Germline trimming cut 7 bases from V and 0 bases from J; bases unmatched to any gene: 11. Germline CDR1 MDHEN, CDR2 SYDVKM. This rearrangement joins TRBV28 to TRBJ2-7; 8 nucleotides agree with TRBD1. This material consisted of CD4+ T cells sorted from PBMCs, taken 10 days after the yellow fever booster vaccination. The clonotype comes from a man aged 18 to 35 who received the YFV17D yellow fever vaccine. This CDR3 reads CASTTVRGQVSYEQYV. DNA for the CDR3: TGTGCCAGCACCACTGTTCGGGGACAGGTCTCCTACGAGCAGTACGTC.